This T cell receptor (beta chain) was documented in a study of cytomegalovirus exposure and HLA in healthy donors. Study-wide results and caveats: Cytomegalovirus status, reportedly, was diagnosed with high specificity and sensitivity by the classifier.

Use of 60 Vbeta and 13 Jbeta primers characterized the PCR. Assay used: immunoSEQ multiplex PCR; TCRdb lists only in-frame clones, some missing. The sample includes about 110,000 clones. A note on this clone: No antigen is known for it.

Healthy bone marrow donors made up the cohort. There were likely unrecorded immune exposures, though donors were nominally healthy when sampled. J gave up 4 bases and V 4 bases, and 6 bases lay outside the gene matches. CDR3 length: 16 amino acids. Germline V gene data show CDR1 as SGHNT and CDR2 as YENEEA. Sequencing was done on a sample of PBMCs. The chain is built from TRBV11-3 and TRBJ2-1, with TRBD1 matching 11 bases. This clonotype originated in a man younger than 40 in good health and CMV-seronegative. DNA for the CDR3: TGTGCCAGCAGCTGCTGGACAGGGGGCTTTTACAATGAGCAGTTCTTC. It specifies CASSCWTGGFYNEQFF.